One sample yielded the 6 T cell receptor beta chains listed below, sequenced in a study of T cells in Graves' hyperthyroidism and ophthalmopathy. RNA transcripts yielded amplified TCR beta CDR3 regions. TCR CDR3 regions were first amplified by RT-PCR with HTBI primers. Each CDR3 protein is one row after TCRdb ran MiXCR on the multiplex PCR reads. This table has around 530,000 distinct CDR3 sequences, roughly 17% appearing once. Sequencing was done on a sample of blood. All receptors derive from a woman aged 18-35 years with Graves' ophthalmopathy.

V usage is TRBV6-1 and J usage is TRBJ2-3; TRBD2 might be the D (5 bases). V was trimmed by 8 bases and J by 1 base, leaving 10 bases between them. The CDR3 is 13 amino acids. Germline values: CDR1 MNHNS, CDR2 SASEGT. In DNA form, the CDR3 reads TGTGCCAGCCACCTCGGGGGCACAGATACGCAGTATTTT. Its protein product is CASHLGGTDTQYF.

J is TRBJ1-5 and V is TRBV5-1; tentative D call: TRBD1 (5 bases). Trimming stripped 0 bases from V and 6 bases from J, with 13 bases between. The germline V gene encodes CDR1 SGHRS and CDR2 YFSETQ. The CDR3 runs to 15 residues. For the CDR3, the DNA is TGCGCCAGCAGCTTGGACCCAGGGTTCTCTCAGCCCCAGCATTTT. As protein: CASSLDPGFSQPQHF. The whole variable domain, filled in from reference TRBV5-1 and TRBJ1-5, reads KAGVTQTPRYLIKTRGQQVTLSCSPISGHRSVSWYQQTPGQGLQFLFEYFSETQRNKGNFPGRFSGRQFSNSRSEMNVSTLELGDSALYLCASSLDPGFSQPQHFGDGTRLSIL.

The chain links TRBV28 to TRBJ1-2; a weak D match, TRBD1 (6 bases). CDR1 MDHEN and CDR2 SYDVKM come from the germline V gene. Trimming cost V 7 bases and J 4 bases, with 31 bases left between them. This CDR3 comprises 19 residues. This CDR3 is CASTWGAMDNFTPSYGYTF. For the CDR3, the DNA is TGTGCCAGCACCTGGGGGGCCATGGACAACTTTACTCCGAGCTATGGCTACACCTTC.

This clonotype was recorded many times. This chain connects TRBV28 to TRBJ2-4; 7 bases line up with TRBD2. The germline CDR1 and CDR2 sequences are MDHEN and SYDVKM. Unmatched junction bases numbered 7, after V lost 5 bases and J lost 0 bases. The CDR3 extends over 16 amino acids. CDR3 in amino acids: CASSRILAGAKNIQYF. For the CDR3, the DNA is TGTGCCAGCAGTCGGATTTTAGCGGGAGCCAAAAACATTCAGTACTTC. Full variable domain (rest looked up from reference TRBV28 and TRBJ2-4): DVKVTQSSRYLVKRTGEKVFLECVQDMDHENMFWYRQDPGLGLRLIYFSYDVKMKEKGDIPEGYSVSREKKERFSLILESASTNQTSMYLCASSRILAGAKNIQYFGAGTRLSVL.

This clonotype occurred many times. V and J are TRBV12-3 or TRBV12-4 and TRBJ2-2; 10 bases are shared with TRBD1. CDR3 length: 15 amino acids. The J segment lost 6 bases and the V segment lost 6 bases, leaving 7 bases of the junction unmatched. CDR3 sequence reads: CASRGQGSSPGELFF. CDR3 DNA: TGTGCCAGCAGGGGACAGGGGAGTTCTCCCGGGGAGCTGTTTTTT.

This clonotype has a count of ten or more. The V and J genes are TRBV30 and TRBJ1-2; TRBD1 might be the D (6 bases). V lost 4 bases and J 4 bases, leaving 10 bases between the germline ends. This CDR3 has 12 amino acids. From germline, CDR1 is GTSNPN and CDR2 SVGIG (reference sequence). The CDR3: CAWTQGRYGYTF. The CDR3 bases are TGTGCCTGGACACAGGGCCGCTATGGCTACACCTTC.